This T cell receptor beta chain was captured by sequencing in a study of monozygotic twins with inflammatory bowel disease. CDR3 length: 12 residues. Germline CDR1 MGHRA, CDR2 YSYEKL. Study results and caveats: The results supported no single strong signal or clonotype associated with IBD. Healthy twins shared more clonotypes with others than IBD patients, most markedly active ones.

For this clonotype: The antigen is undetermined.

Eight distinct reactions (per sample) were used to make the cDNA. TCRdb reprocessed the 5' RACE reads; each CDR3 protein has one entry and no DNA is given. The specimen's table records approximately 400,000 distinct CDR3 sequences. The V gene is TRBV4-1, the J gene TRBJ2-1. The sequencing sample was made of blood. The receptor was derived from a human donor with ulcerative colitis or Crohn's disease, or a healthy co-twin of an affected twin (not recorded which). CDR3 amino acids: CASSQAWDEQFF.